This passage covers 7 T cell receptor beta chains from one sample sequenced in a study of identical twins. TCRdb processed the 5' RACE reads anew with MiXCR; each CDR3 protein has one entry. Here the sample spans 500,000 or so distinct CDR3 sequences, roughly 13% being singletons. The same specimen was also included in a second study, on yellow fever vaccine responses in identical twins.

The sample comprised CD4+ T cells sorted from blood. The receptors derive from a woman aged 18-35 years in good health.

This sequence joins TRBV11-1 and TRBJ2-1, with 7 bases fitting TRBD2. Trimming at V came to 5 bases and at J to 5 bases, leaving 12 bases not matched to a gene. Germline V lookup: CDR1 SGHAT, CDR2 FQDESV (reference sequence). The CDR3 is made up of 16 amino acids. The CDR3 here is CASSQARGSGDNEQFF. CDR3 sequence (DNA): TGTGCCAGCAGCCAGGCGAGAGGGAGCGGGGACAATGAGCAGTTCTTC.

V gene TRBV2 combines with J gene TRBJ2-5, with 7 bases that match TRBD2. The CDR3 spans 13 residues. The ends lost 7 bases at V and 5 bases at J; junction bases unmatched: 7. Germline V gene sequence: CDR1 SNHLY, CDR2 FYNNEI. The CDR3 spells CASNVLGGETQYF. The CDR3 DNA sequence: TGTGCCAGCAACGTCCTCGGGGGGGAGACCCAGTACTTC. Full variable domain (remainder filled in from reference TRBV2 and TRBJ2-5): EPEVTQTPSHQVTQMGQEVILRCVPISNHLYFYWYRQILGQKVEFLVSFYNNEISEKSEIFDDQFSVERPDGSNFTLKIRSTKLEDSAMYFCASNVLGGETQYFGPGTRLLVL.

The V gene is TRBV28, the J gene TRBJ2-5; possible D gene TRBD1, 5 bases. Germline V gene data show CDR1 as MDHEN and CDR2 as SYDVKM. V lost 3 bases, J lost 4 bases, and 18 bases lay in between. This CDR3 is 16 amino acids long. The CDR3 region is CASSLYGVLGRETQYF. The CDR3 region has the DNA TGTGCCAGCAGTTTGTATGGGGTCTTGGGGCGAGAGACCCAGTACTTC.

This chain links TRBV19 with TRBJ2-1, with 8 bases lining up with TRBD2. Germline V lookup: CDR1 LNHDA, CDR2 SQIVND (reference sequence). The CDR3 is made up of 16 amino acids. J was trimmed by 2 bases and V by 9 bases; bases with no gene match: 12. DNA for the CDR3: TGTGCCAGCCAGAAAATAGCGGGACCTACCTACAATGAGCAGTTCTTC. Its translation: CASQKIAGPTYNEQFF. Combining the CDR3 with reference TRBV19 and TRBJ2-1 gives the whole variable domain DGGITQSPKYLFRKEGQNVTLSCEQNLNHDAMYWYRQDPGQGLRLIYYSQIVNDFQKGDIAEGYSVSREKKESFPLTVTSAQKNPTAFYLCASQKIAGPTYNEQFFGPGTRLTVL.

This chain joins TRBV5-1 and TRBJ2-1; 10 bases agree with TRBD1. Germline values: CDR1 SGHRS, CDR2 YFSETQ. The CDR3 consists of 15 residues. Germline trimming cut 4 bases from V and 4 bases from J; bases unmatched to any gene: 5. In DNA form, the CDR3 reads TGCGCCAGCAGCCAACCGGGACAGGGGTACAATGAGCAGTTCTTC. Translating gives CASSQPGQGYNEQFF.

This clonotype was counted a few times. The CDR3 protein is CASSFPGEFNTEAFF. The CDR3 coding sequence is TGTGCCAGCAGCTTTCCAGGGGAATTTAACACTGAAGCTTTCTTT. The genes are TRBV7-9 and TRBJ1-1, with D tentatively TRBD1 (6 bases). The germline V and J ends were trimmed by 3 bases and 2 bases, with 13 bases remaining between them. Germline CDR1 is SEHNR and CDR2 is FQNEAQ (reference sequence). The CDR3 totals 15 residues.

This clonotype was found a few times. The gene calls are TRBV5-4 and TRBJ2-1; the D gene is possibly TRBD2 (6 bases). V was shortened by 2 bases and J by 5 bases, with 14 bases between the two germline ends. The germline gives CDR1 SGHNT, CDR2 YYREEE (reference sequence). The CDR3 extends over 15 amino acids. CDR3: CASSFGGTKNNEQFF. The CDR3 coding sequence is TGTGCCAGCAGCTTTGGGGGGACCAAGAACAATGAGCAGTTCTTC. The full variable domain, in which reference TRBV5-4 and TRBJ2-1 provide the parts outside the CDR3, is ETGVTQSPTHLIKTRGQQVTLRCSSQSGHNTVSWYQQALGQGPQFIFQYYREEENGRGNFPPRFSGLQFPNYSSELNVNALELDDSALYLCASSFGGTKNNEQFFGPGTRLTVL.